Below, one T cell receptor beta chain is given with its context. The antigen is undetermined. The data were taken from a study of cytomegalovirus exposure and HLA in healthy donors. General study results and limits: Overall, roughly 160 TCR beta chains were annotated as cytomegalovirus-associated. In a later analysis, compared with equally common non-associated chains, HLA-associated beta chains were more expanded.

The germline CDR1 and CDR2 sequences are ENHRY and SYGVKD. The CDR3 loop spans 13 amino acids. The V end lost 2 bases, the J end lost 5 bases, and 9 bases lay between the germline ends. PCR used 60 Vbeta primers and 13 Jbeta primers. Sequenced by immunoSEQ multiplex PCR; TCRdb stores in-frame clones only, minus some. Of about 130,000 clones in the sample, over 75% were seen once. Donors were ostensibly healthy at sampling, although undocumented immune exposures were probable. Sample: PBMCs. The chain has TRBV10-3 and TRBJ1-2; D ambiguous. This TCR was recovered from a man between 45 and 60 years old in good health and CMV-seronegative. DNA of the CDR3: TGTGCCATCAGTGAGCGGGAGCTTTATGGCTACACCTTC. Protein product: CAISERELYGYTF.